One and the same sample provided the 28 T cell receptor beta chains below, sequenced in a study of blood T cells in healthy people across ages. A second PCR, run for roughly 7 to 11 cycles, used a sample-barcoded 5' primer plus a J-beta primer mix. TCRdb ran MiXCR on the 5' RACE reads and lists one entry per CDR3 protein. The top ten hold around 18% of the sample, which has 650,000 to 1,000,000 distinct CDR3 sequences, more than 35% seen once. Sequenced sample: blood. These TCRs come from a man at least 80 years old in good health.

The V and J genes are TRBV3-1 and TRBJ2-7; D remains ambiguous. CDR3 length equals 15 residues. V was clipped by 0 bases and J by 10 bases, with 19 bases between them. Germline V CDR1 and CDR2: LGHDT, YNNKEL (reference sequence). The CDR3 bases are TGTGCCAGCAGCCAAGATGGGGTGGGTTTTGAGGACCAGTACTTC. Translation: CASSQDGVGFEDQYF.

The V call is TRBV27, the J call TRBJ2-1; TRBD1 might be the D (5 bases). V gave up 5 bases and J gave up 6 bases, with 17 bases separating them. CDR1 is MNHEY, CDR2 SMNVEV, per germline (reference sequence). This CDR3 has 15 amino acids. The CDR3 here is CASSLPAGPGNEQFF. CDR3 nucleotide sequence: TGTGCCAGCAGTCTACCGGCAGGGCCGGGCAATGAGCAGTTCTTC.

Regarding this clonotype: Its ends do not fully match the called genes, so a read error is possible. The rearrangement uses TRBV5-1 and TRBJ2-5, with 8 bases fitting TRBD2. This CDR3 spans 15 amino acids. Germline loops: CDR1 SGHRS, CDR2 YFSETQ. CDR3: CASTLVLPGGDEQYF. The CDR3 nucleotides read TGCGCCAGCACCTTGGTACTACCGGGAGGGGATGAGCAGTACTTC.

This sequence joins TRBV4-2 and TRBJ2-2; TRBD2 might be the D (6 bases). The V gene's germline CDR1 is LGHNA and CDR2 YNFKEQ. The CDR3 loop spans 14 amino acids. The V end was cut by 0 bases, the J end by 6 bases, with 8 bases between. CDR3 coding DNA: TGTGCCAGCAGCCAAGATGGAGGGTCCGGGGAGCTGTTTTTT. Encoded protein: CASSQDGGSGELFF.

CDR3 sequence (DNA): TGTGCCAGCAGCTTAGGCGGTCACACAAGGGGGAATAAGCAGTTCTTC. Amino acids: CASSLGGHTRGNKQFF. The chain combines TRBV7-6 with TRBJ2-1; a possible D gene is TRBD1 (6 bases). Germline assignment: CDR1 SGHVS and CDR2 FNYEAQ. V shed 1 base and J shed 11 bases, with 21 bases lying between them. CDR3 length equals 16 residues.

The CDR3 reads CASSQDRDRDSDTQYF. The CDR3 DNA sequence: TGTGCCAGCAGCCAAGATAGGGACAGGGATTCAGATACGCAGTATTTT. V gene TRBV3-1 combines with J gene TRBJ2-3; 9 bases agree with TRBD1. The CDR3 length is 16 residues. The germline V gene has CDR1 LGHDT and CDR2 YNNKEL (reference sequence). V shed 0 bases, J shed 4 bases, and the junction held 5 bases outside the gene matches.

In this sample, this clonotype turned up once. CDR3 protein: CASRDLRSGEQFF. The CDR3 coding sequence is TGTGCCAGCCGAGACCTAAGGAGTGGTGAGCAGTTCTTC. The J gene is TRBJ2-1, the V gene TRBV2; D remains ambiguous. Germline CDR1 SNHLY, CDR2 FYNNEI. This CDR3 is 13 amino acids long. The ends were cut back, 8 bases at V and 9 bases at J, with 17 bases in the middle.

As regards this clonotype: An end of the junction differs from the germline gene, which may be a read error. The genes are TRBV7-2 and TRBJ2-1; D remains ambiguous. The V gene's germline CDR1 is SGHTA and CDR2 FQGNSA. This CDR3 has 14 residues. The CDR3 protein is CASSFSSSYNGQFF. The DNA for the CDR3 is TGTGCCAGCAGCTTTAGTAGCTCCTACAATGGGCAGTTCTTC.

Details on this clonotype: At one end the junction does not follow the germline gene, possibly because of a read error. The chain combines TRBV9 with TRBJ2-7; TRBD1 might be the D (5 bases). Germline V gene data show CDR1 as SGDLS and CDR2 as YYNGEE. The CDR3 is 15 residues long. The CDR3 protein is CASNVGVNSLNEQYF. The CDR3 DNA is TGTGCCAGCAACGTAGGGGTGAACAGTTTAAACGAGCAGTACTTC.

Worth noting for this clonotype: A much larger clonotype is one base distant, so this may be a read error. This chain uses TRBV9 with TRBJ2-4, with a weak D call TRBD1 (6 bases). V lost 1 base and J lost 3, with 17 bases in between. CDR3 length equals 17 residues. Germline-derived CDR1 and CDR2 are SGDLS and YYNGEE. CDR3 bases: TGTGCCAGCAGCGTACTGGGGGCCCCAGATATCAAAAACATTCAGTACTTC. Translated, it gives CASSVLGAPDIKNIQYF.

The chain has TRBV18 and TRBJ2-7, with 8 bases lining up with TRBD1. This CDR3 spans 14 amino acids. Looked up from germline, CDR1 is KGHSH and CDR2 is LQKENI. Unmatched junction bases numbered 2, after V lost 4 bases and J lost 0 bases. The CDR3 bases are TGTGCCAGCTCACGGACAGGGAACTCCTACGAGCAGTACTTC. It encodes CASSRTGNSYEQYF.

This clonotype appeared a few times. The V gene is TRBV12-3 or TRBV12-4, the J gene TRBJ2-1; the match to TRBD1 covers 7 bases. Losses at the gene ends were 7 bases for V and 2 bases for J; bases not matched to a gene: 5. The CDR3 loop spans 14 amino acids. This CDR3 is CASKNRGTYNEQFF. The CDR3 DNA follows: TGTGCCAGCAAGAACAGGGGTACCTACAATGAGCAGTTCTTC.

V usage is TRBV27 and J usage is TRBJ1-5; no reliable D call. V lost 3 bases to trimming and J lost 3 bases, with 6 bases between them. The germline gives CDR1 MNHEY, CDR2 SMNVEV (reference sequence). This CDR3 has 13 residues. The CDR3 loop reads CASSFGVNQPQHF. CDR3 coding DNA: TGTGCCAGCAGTTTCGGAGTCAATCAGCCCCAGCATTTT.

This clonotype was found a few times. The chain couples TRBV10-3 to TRBJ2-3; D gene ambiguous. There are 14 residues in the CDR3. V was clipped by 0 bases and J by 7 bases, with 11 bases between them. In germline, CDR1 is ENHRY, CDR2 SYGVKD. CDR3 DNA: TGTGCCATCAGTGAGTCGACCAGGCAAAATACGCAGTATTTT. Translation: CAISESTRQNTQYF.

A few counts support this clonotype. This chain joins TRBV11-3 and TRBJ2-7; 9 nucleotides agree with TRBD2. V was pared by 1 base and J by 3 bases, with 4 bases of the junction left unmatched. CDR3 length: 15 residues. Germline CDR1 and CDR2: SGHNT and YENEEA. The CDR3 protein is CASSLVGTSFYEQYF. The CDR3 bases are TGTGCCAGCAGCTTAGTAGGGACTAGCTTCTACGAGCAGTACTTC. The entire variable domain, with the rest obtained from reference TRBV11-3 and TRBJ2-7, is as follows: EAGVVQSPRYKIIEKKQPVAFWCNPISGHNTLYWYLQNLGQGPELLIRYENEEAVDDSQLPKDRFSAERLKGVDSTLKIQPAELGDSAVYLCASSLVGTSFYEQYFGPGTRLTVT.

This clonotype was recorded a few times. V and J are TRBV29-1 and TRBJ2-4; tentatively, D is TRBD2 (6 bases). The CDR3 has 12 amino acids. Germline V gives CDR1 SQVTM, CDR2 ANQGSEA. Trimming shortened V by 6 bases and J by 9 bases, and 15 bases separated the two germline ends. CDR3 region: CSVGGPVAIQYF. As DNA, the CDR3 is TGCAGCGTGGGAGGACCTGTTGCCATTCAGTACTTC.

As to this clonotype: The germline gene is not matched at one end of the junction; a read error may be the cause. The chain has TRBV18 and TRBJ2-1; 9 nucleotides align to TRBD1. CDR1 and CDR2 (germline): KGHSH, LQKENI. This CDR3 comprises 15 residues. The CDR3 region is CASPPMTGGHNEQFF. The CDR3 DNA follows: TGTGCCAGCCCACCTATGACAGGGGGACACAATGAGCAGTTCTTC.

This chain uses TRBV7-3 with TRBJ2-7; D perhaps matches TRBD1 (6 bases). CDR1 SGHTA and CDR2 FQGTGA come from the germline V gene. The CDR3 runs to 15 residues. The V end was cut by 2 bases, the J end by 3 bases, with 14 bases between. The CDR3 here is CASSLGTSVFYEQYF. CDR3 bases: TGTGCCAGCAGCTTAGGGACATCGGTGTTCTACGAGCAGTACTTC.

The chain uses TRBV3-1 and TRBJ1-5; 8 nucleotides agree with TRBD1. Germline lookup yields CDR1 LGHDT and CDR2 YNNKEL (reference sequence). Trimming at V came to 2 bases and at J to 7 bases, leaving 4 bases not matched to a gene. The CDR3 runs 14 residues. DNA for the CDR3: TGTGCCAGCAGCCAAAACAGGGGGAACCAGCCCCAGCATTTT. This gives the protein CASSQNRGNQPQHF. The full variable domain, rest sourced from reference TRBV3-1 and TRBJ1-5, is DTAVSQTPKYLVTQMGNDKSIKCEQNLGHDTMYWYKQDSKKFLKIMFSYNNKELIINETVPNRFSPKSPDKAHLNLHINSLELGDSAVYFCASSQNRGNQPQHFGDGTRLSIL.

The chain has TRBV5-1 and TRBJ2-5; the match to TRBD2 covers 9 bases. V shed 4 bases and J 0 bases; nucleotides not matched to a gene: 4. Germline V gene sequence: CDR1 SGHRS, CDR2 YFSETQ. This CDR3 spans 15 amino acids. The CDR3 bases are TGCGCCAGCAGCGGGCCTAGCGGGAACCAAGAGACCCAGTACTTC. Residues: CASSGPSGNQETQYF.

This clonotype was observed a handful of times. The genes are TRBV29-1 and TRBJ2-7; possibly TRBD1 for D (6 bases). Germline assignment: CDR1 SQVTM and CDR2 ANQGSEA. Between the trimmed V and J ends, which lost 6 bases and 5 bases, there was a span of 14 bases. The CDR3 loop spans 12 amino acids. CDR3 sequence: CSVIDRPHEQYF. The CDR3 region has the DNA TGCAGCGTGATAGACAGGCCCCACGAGCAGTACTTC.

This clonotype has more than one count but fewer than ten. The gene calls are TRBV7-2 and TRBJ2-3; the D is unclear. With 3 bases removed from V and 2 bases from J, the gap between germline ends came to 9 bases. Germline V gives CDR1 SGHTA, CDR2 FQGNSA. This CDR3 is built from 14 residues. CDR3 DNA sequence: TGTGCCAGCAGCTTGACTTCACACACAGATACGCAGTATTTT. Translation: CASSLTSHTDTQYF.

V gene TRBV29-1 combines with J gene TRBJ2-3; D is possibly TRBD1 (6 bases). The V gene's germline CDR1 is SQVTM and CDR2 ANQGSEA. V lost 5 bases and J 4 bases, leaving 13 bases between the germline ends. The CDR3 covers 13 residues. The CDR3 DNA reads as TGCAGCGTTCCCAAGGACAGCCCAGATACGCAGTATTTT. It yields the protein CSVPKDSPDTQYF.

The chain has TRBV3-1 and TRBJ2-1; tentatively, D is TRBD2 (5 bases). CDR3 length: 13 amino acids. Trimming cost V 4 bases and J 9 bases, with 13 bases left between them. Germline-derived CDR1 and CDR2 are LGHDT and YNNKEL (reference sequence). CDR3 coding DNA: TGTGCCAGCAGCCGATATGAGGGTGGTGAGCAGTTCTTC. It yields the protein CASSRYEGGEQFF.

V and J are TRBV5-1 and TRBJ2-7; 12 positions agree with TRBD2. J gave up 1 base and V 3 bases, and 2 bases lay outside the gene matches. The CDR3 totals 15 residues. Germline V lookup: CDR1 SGHRS, CDR2 YFSETQ. This chain's CDR3 is CASSYGLAGSYEQYF. The CDR3 DNA is TGCGCCAGCAGCTACGGACTAGCGGGATCCTACGAGCAGTACTTC.

The chain employs TRBV5-1 and TRBJ2-5, with TRBD1 matching 7 bases. The end of the DNA fits TRBJ2-7 better, so the J call may be wrong. Germline V gene sequence: CDR1 SGHRS, CDR2 YFSETQ. There are 15 residues in the CDR3. CDR3 amino acids: CASSVARGGLDEQYF. CDR3 coding DNA: TGCGCCAGCAGCGTGGCCAGAGGGGGCCTCGACGAGCAGTACTTC.

This chain connects TRBV7-2 to TRBJ1-2, with 7 positions matching TRBD1. Germline V gene data show CDR1 as SGHTA and CDR2 as FQGNSA. Trimming cost V 5 bases and J 4 bases; bases outside gene matches: 10. The CDR3 spans 15 residues. CDR3 in amino acids: CASSPPRRQGYGYTF. Here the CDR3 DNA reads TGTGCCAGCAGCCCCCCGAGGAGACAGGGCTATGGCTACACCTTC.

The table lists this clonotype with a few counts. Just one base apart from a much larger clone, this may be a read error. The rearrangement uses TRBV15 and TRBJ2-1; 8 bases align to TRBD2. V was clipped by 3 bases and J by 9 bases; unmatched bases: 13. The CDR3 extends over 16 amino acids. CDR1 LNHNV and CDR2 YYDKDF come from the germline V gene (reference sequence). In DNA, the CDR3 is TGTGCCACCAGCAGCTTGGGTCCACTCGGGAGGGGTGAGCAGTTCTTC. This sequence encodes CATSSLGPLGRGEQFF.